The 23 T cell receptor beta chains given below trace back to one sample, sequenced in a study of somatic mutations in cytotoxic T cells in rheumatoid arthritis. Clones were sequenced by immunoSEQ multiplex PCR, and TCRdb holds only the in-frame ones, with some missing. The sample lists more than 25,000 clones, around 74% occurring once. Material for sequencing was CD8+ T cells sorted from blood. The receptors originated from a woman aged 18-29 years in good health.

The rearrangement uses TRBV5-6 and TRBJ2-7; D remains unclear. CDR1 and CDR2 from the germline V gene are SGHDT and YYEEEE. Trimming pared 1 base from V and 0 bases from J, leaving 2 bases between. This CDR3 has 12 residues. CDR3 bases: TGTGCCAGCAGCTTGAGCTCCTACGAGCAGTACTTC. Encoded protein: CASSLSSYEQYF.

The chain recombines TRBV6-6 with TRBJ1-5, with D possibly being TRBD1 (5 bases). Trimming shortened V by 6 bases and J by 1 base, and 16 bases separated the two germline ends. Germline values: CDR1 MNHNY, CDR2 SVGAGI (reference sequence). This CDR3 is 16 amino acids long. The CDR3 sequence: CASSPEGAWSNQPQHF. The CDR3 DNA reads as TGTGCCAGCAGCCCCGAAGGGGCTTGGAGCAATCAGCCCCAGCATTTT.

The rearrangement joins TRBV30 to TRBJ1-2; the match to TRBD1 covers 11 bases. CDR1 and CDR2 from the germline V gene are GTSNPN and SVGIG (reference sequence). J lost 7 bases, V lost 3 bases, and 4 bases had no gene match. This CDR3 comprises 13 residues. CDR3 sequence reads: CAWRDRGLRGYTF. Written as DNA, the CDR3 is TGTGCCTGGAGGGACAGGGGGCTGCGTGGCTACACCTTC. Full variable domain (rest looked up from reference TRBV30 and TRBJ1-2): SQTIHQWPATLVQPVGSPLSLECTVEGTSNPNLYWYRQAAGRGLQLLFYSVGIGQISSEVPQNLSASRPQDRQFILSSKKLLLSDSGFYLCAWRDRGLRGYTFGSGTRLTVV.

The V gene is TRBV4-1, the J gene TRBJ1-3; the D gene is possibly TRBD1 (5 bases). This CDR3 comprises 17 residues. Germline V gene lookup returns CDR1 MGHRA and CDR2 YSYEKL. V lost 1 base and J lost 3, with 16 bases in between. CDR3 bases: TGCGCCAGCAGCCAAGCCCCCGCAGGGTCGTATGGAAACACCATATATTTT. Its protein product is CASSQAPAGSYGNTIYF.

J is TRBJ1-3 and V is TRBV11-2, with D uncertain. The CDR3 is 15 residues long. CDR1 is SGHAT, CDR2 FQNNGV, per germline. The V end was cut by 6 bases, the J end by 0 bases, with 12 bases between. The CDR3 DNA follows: TGTGCCAGCAGTCCATCAGGAGGCTCTGGAAACACCATATATTTT. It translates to CASSPSGGSGNTIYF.

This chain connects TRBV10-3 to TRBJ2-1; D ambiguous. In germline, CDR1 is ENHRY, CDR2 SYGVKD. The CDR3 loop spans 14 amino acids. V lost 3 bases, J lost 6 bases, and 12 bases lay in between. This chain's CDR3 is CAISDVEVGNEQFF. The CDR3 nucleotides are TGTGCCATCAGTGACGTAGAGGTCGGCAATGAGCAGTTCTTC.

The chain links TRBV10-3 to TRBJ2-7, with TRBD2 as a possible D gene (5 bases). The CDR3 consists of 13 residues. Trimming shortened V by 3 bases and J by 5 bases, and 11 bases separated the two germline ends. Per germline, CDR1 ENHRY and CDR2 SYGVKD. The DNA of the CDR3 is TGTGCCATCAGTGAAGGCGGAGGCGACGAGCAGTACTTC. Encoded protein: CAISEGGGDEQYF.

CDR3 sequence reads: CASSPFGYGYTF. The CDR3 nucleotides read TGTGCCAGCAGCCCTTTCGGCTATGGCTACACCTTC. V is TRBV27 and J is TRBJ1-2; no firm D call. Germline V gene data show CDR1 as MNHEY and CDR2 as SMNVEV (reference sequence). This CDR3 spans 12 amino acids. The V end lost 6 bases, the J end lost 4 bases, and 9 bases lay between the germline ends.

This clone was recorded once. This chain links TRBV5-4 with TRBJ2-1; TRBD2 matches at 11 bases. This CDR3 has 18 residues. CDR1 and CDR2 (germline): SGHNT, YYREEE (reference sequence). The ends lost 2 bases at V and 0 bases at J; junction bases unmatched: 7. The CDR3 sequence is CASSLPGLAVSSYNEQFF. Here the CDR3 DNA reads TGTGCCAGCAGCTTACCGGGACTAGCGGTGAGCTCCTACAATGAGCAGTTCTTC.

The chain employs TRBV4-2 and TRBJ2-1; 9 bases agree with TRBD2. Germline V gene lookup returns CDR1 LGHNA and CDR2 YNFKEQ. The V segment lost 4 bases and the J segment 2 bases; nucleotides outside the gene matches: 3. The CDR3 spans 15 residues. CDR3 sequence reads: CASSPREGPYNEQFF. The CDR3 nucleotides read TGTGCCAGCAGCCCGCGGGAGGGCCCCTACAATGAGCAGTTCTTC.

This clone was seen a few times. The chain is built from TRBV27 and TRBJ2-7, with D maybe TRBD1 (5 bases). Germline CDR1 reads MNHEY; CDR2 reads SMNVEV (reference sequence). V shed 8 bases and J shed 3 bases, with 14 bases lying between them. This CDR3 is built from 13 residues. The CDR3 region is CASSPGSNYEQYF. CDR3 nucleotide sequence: TGTGCCAGCTCTCCAGGGTCCAACTACGAGCAGTACTTC.

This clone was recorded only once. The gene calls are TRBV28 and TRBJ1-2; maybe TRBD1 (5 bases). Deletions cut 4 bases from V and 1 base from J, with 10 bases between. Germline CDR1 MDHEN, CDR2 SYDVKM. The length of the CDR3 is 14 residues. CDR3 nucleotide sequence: TGTGCCAGCAGTTGGGGACGAGTTAACTATGGCTACACCTTC. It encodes CASSWGRVNYGYTF.

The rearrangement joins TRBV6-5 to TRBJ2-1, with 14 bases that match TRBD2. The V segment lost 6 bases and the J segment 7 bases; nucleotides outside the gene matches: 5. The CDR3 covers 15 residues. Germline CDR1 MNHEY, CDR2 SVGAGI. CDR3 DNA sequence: TGTGCCAGCAGCGACGGACTAGCGGGGGGTAATGAGCAGTTCTTC. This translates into CASSDGLAGGNEQFF.

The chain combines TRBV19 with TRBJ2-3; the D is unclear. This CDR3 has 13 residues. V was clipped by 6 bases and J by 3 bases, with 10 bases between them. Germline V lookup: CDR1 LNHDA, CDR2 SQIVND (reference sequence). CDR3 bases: TGTGCCAGTAGCTCTGGCGAAACAGATACGCAGTATTTT. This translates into CASSSGETDTQYF.

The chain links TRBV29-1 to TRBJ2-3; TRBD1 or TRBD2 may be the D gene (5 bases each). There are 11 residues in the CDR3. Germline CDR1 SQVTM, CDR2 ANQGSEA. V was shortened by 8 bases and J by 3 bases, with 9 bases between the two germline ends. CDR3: CSSWGTDTQYF. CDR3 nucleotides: TGCAGCTCCTGGGGGACAGATACGCAGTATTTT.

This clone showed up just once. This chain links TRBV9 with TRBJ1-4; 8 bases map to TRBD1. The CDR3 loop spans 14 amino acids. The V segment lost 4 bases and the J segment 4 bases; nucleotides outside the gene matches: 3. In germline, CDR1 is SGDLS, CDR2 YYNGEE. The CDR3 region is CASSTTGVNEKLFF. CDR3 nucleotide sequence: TGTGCCAGCAGCACGACAGGGGTTAATGAAAAACTGTTTTTT.

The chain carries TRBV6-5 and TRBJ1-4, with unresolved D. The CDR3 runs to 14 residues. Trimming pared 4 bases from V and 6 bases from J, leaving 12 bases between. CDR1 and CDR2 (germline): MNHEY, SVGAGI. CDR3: CASSFQSRDEKLFF. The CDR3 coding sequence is TGTGCCAGCAGTTTCCAGTCGAGGGATGAAAAACTGTTTTTT.

The CDR3 coding sequence is TGTGCCAGCAGCCCGGTTGTAGGGACCTACACAGATACGCAGTATTTT. It codes for CASSPVVGTYTDTQYF. The J gene is TRBJ2-3, the V gene TRBV28; D may correspond to TRBD1 or TRBD2 (5 bases each). Germline V gene lookup returns CDR1 MDHEN and CDR2 SYDVKM. CDR3 length: 16 residues. The V and J ends lost 6 bases and 2 bases respectively, with 18 bases between them.

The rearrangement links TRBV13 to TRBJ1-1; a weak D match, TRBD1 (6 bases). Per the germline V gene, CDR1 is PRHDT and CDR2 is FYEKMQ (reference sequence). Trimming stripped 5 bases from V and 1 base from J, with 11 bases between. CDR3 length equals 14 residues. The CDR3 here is CASSARGPNTEAFF. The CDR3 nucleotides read TGTGCCAGCAGCGCCAGGGGCCCGAACACTGAAGCTTTCTTT.

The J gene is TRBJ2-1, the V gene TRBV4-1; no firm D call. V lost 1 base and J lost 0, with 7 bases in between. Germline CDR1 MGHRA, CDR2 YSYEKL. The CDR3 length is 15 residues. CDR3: CASSQGASSYNEQFF. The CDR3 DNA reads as TGCGCCAGCAGCCAAGGGGCCAGCTCCTACAATGAGCAGTTCTTC.

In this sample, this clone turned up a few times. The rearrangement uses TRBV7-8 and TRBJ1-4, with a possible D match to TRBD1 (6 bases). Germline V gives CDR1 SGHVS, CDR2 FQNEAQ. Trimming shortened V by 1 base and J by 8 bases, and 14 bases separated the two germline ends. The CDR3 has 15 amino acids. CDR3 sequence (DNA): TGTGCCAGCAGCTTAGAGACAGTCCAGGGGGAAAAACTGTTTTTT. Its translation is CASSLETVQGEKLFF. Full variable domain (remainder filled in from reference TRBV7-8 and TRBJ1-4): GAGVSQSPRYKVAKRGQDVALRCDPISGHVSLFWYQQALGQGPEFLTYFQNEAQLDKSGLPSDRFFAERPEGSVSTLKIQRTQQEDSAVYLCASSLETVQGEKLFFGSGTQLSVL.

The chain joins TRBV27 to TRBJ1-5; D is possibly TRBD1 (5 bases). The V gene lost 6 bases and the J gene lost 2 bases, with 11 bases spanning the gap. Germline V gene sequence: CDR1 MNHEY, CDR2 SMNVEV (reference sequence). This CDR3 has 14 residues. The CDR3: CASRRGAGNQPQHF. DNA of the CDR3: TGTGCCAGCAGGAGAGGGGCCGGCAATCAGCCCCAGCATTTT.

This CDR3 is CASSGLVNNEQFF. In DNA, the CDR3 is TGTGCCAGCAGCGGACTAGTCAACAATGAGCAGTTCTTC. This chain uses TRBV4-2 with TRBJ2-1; 7 nucleotides match TRBD2. CDR3 length equals 13 residues. From germline, CDR1 is LGHNA and CDR2 YNFKEQ. V shed 5 bases and J 5 bases; nucleotides not matched to a gene: 3.